The rows below give T cell receptor beta chains drawn from one sample of a study of shared clonotypes between healthy human individuals. The assay was immunoSEQ multiplex PCR, and TCRdb's table has in-frame clones only and misses some. This table has approximately 500,000 clones, around 80% appearing once. Sequencing input: PBMCs. Receptors were obtained from a middle-aged woman in good health. Some clones in this sample may be carry-over from other donors' samples. Both conserved end residues are part of each CDR3. The D gene is left open where the match is weak. Expanded clones get a size class; other rows say once, few or many, or leave the size out.

TGTGCCAGCAGCCGTCGGACAGGGGACACCGGGGAGCTGTTTTTT,CASSRRTGDTGELFF,TRBV7-2,TRBD1,TRBJ2-2,once
TGTGCCAGCAGCCCCAGGGATTCAGTGGGGGGCTACACCTTC,CASSPRDSVGGYTF,TRBV9,.,TRBJ1-2,.
TGCAGCGTTGTGTCTGGGACAGGGGACGAAAACATTCAGTACTTC,CSVVSGTGDENIQYF,TRBV29-1,TRBD1,TRBJ2-4,.
TGTGCCTGGGAGACAGGGGGCGCAGAGACCCAGTACTTC,CAWETGGAETQYF,TRBV30,TRBD1,TRBJ2-5,.
TGTGCCAGCCGTAGACTAGCGGCCTCCTACAATGAGCAGTTCTTC,CASRRLAASYNEQFF,TRBV5-6,TRBD2,TRBJ2-1,.
TGTGCCTGGAGTACCCCCGGGACAGGGACGCACAATGAGCAGTTCTTC,CAWSTPGTGTHNEQFF,TRBV30,TRBD1,TRBJ2-1,.
TGTGCCAGCAGCCCAACTAGCCTCGCCACAGATACGCAGTATTTT,CASSPTSLATDTQYF,TRBV9,.,TRBJ2-3,.
TGTGCCATCAGTGACGGGGACCGAACCTACGAGCAGTACTTC,CAISDGDRTYEQYF,TRBV6-1,.,TRBJ2-7,.
TGTGCCAGCAGCTGGGGACAGGGTGGGTACGAGCAGTACTTC,CASSWGQGGYEQYF,TRBV5-5,TRBD1,TRBJ2-7,.
TGTGCCAGCAGTTTTCACAGCGGCAGAGCTTACGAGCAGTACTTC,CASSFHSGRAYEQYF,TRBV7-8,.,TRBJ2-7,.
TGTGCCAGCAGCTTCGCCTATGCCACAGATACGCAGTATTTT,CASSFAYATDTQYF,TRBV6-5,.,TRBJ2-3,.
TGCGCCAGCAGGCAAACAGGGAGGGCGGGCACCGGGGAGCTGTTTTTT,CASRQTGRAGTGELFF,TRBV5-1,.,TRBJ2-2,.
TGTGCCAGCAGTCTCGATGGCCTGGAGACCTACGAGCAGTACTTC,CASSLDGLETYEQYF,TRBV5-4,.,TRBJ2-7,.
TGTGCCAGCAGTTTTCCCGGGGGAAGAAACTATGGCTACACCTTC,CASSFPGGRNYGYTF,TRBV28,.,TRBJ1-2,many
TGCGCCAGCAGCTCCCGGCCGGGTGTGAACACTGAAGCTTTCTTT,CASSSRPGVNTEAFF,TRBV4-1,.,TRBJ1-1,.
TGTGCCAGTAGTGCCTCCGGGACAGGGGAGTACGAGCAGTACTTC,CASSASGTGEYEQYF,TRBV19,TRBD1,TRBJ2-7,many
TGCGCCAGCAGCGTCGACAGGGGTGAAGCTTTCTTT,CASSVDRGEAFF,TRBV5-1,TRBD1,TRBJ1-1,.
TGTGCCAGCAGTCCCCCACGGACGACTAGCGGGAGAAGCGAGCAGTACTTC,CASSPPRTTSGRSEQYF,TRBV28,TRBD2,TRBJ2-7,.
TGTGCCAGCAGCTTAGTATCGCTTAGCAATGAGCAGTTCTTC,CASSLVSLSNEQFF,TRBV7-2,.,TRBJ2-1,.
TGTGCCAGCAGCGTAGATGGGGGGAGGTACGAGCAGTACTTC,CASSVDGGRYEQYF,TRBV9,.,TRBJ2-7,.
TGCGCCAGCAGCCAACAGGGATTTGGCGAGCAGTACTTC,CASSQQGFGEQYF,TRBV4-1,.,TRBJ2-7,.
TGTGCCAGCAGCTCGACTACAACTAATGAAAAACTGTTTTTT,CASSSTTTNEKLFF,TRBV5-5,.,TRBJ1-4,.
TGTGCCAGCAGCTTAGTCGGGAGGGGCGCGGGAGAGACCCAGTACTTC,CASSLVGRGAGETQYF,TRBV7-2,TRBD2,TRBJ2-5,.
TGTGCCAGTAGCCTCGGTAATAATAATGAAAAACTGTTTTTT,CASSLGNNNEKLFF,TRBV19,.,TRBJ1-4,.
TGTGCCAGCAGCCCCGGTGGGCGGACTAGCTCCTACAATGAGCAGTTCTTC,CASSPGGRTSSYNEQFF,TRBV5-4,TRBD2,TRBJ2-1,.
TGTGCCAGCCATTTGGTAGGACAGGGAGACAATGAGCAGTTCTTC,CASHLVGQGDNEQFF,TRBV2,TRBD1,TRBJ2-1,many
TGTGCCAGTAGTATGGACAGGTCTTGGTTCACCTACGAGCAGTACTTC,CASSMDRSWFTYEQYF,TRBV19,TRBD1,TRBJ2-7,.
TGTGCCATCAGTGAGTCGCCCGGGACCTCCTACGAGCAGTACTTC,CAISESPGTSYEQYF,TRBV10-3,.,TRBJ2-7,many
TGCGCCAGCAGCCTTAGACTAGCGGGAGGACCCAATGAGCAGTTCTTC,CASSLRLAGGPNEQFF,TRBV4-3,TRBD2,TRBJ2-1,.
TGTGCCAGCAGCGAAGGACCCCTCAGCTCCTACGAGCAGTACTTC,CASSEGPLSSYEQYF,TRBV7-2,.,TRBJ2-7,.
TGTGCCAGCAGCTCCCCACCCCGACAGCCCATGAACACTGAAGCTTTCTTT,CASSSPPRQPMNTEAFF,TRBV7-8,.,TRBJ1-1,.
TGTGCCAGCAGGGCCAGGGAGGTCCACACCGGGGAGCTGTTTTTT,CASRAREVHTGELFF,TRBV27,.,TRBJ2-2,.
TGTGCCAGCAGCCCACTTAGGGCCACCGGGGAGCTGTTTTTT,CASSPLRATGELFF,TRBV7-2,.,TRBJ2-2,.
TGTGCCAGCAGTGGACTAGCGGGATGGTCGGATACGCAGTATTTT,CASSGLAGWSDTQYF,TRBV6-1,TRBD2,TRBJ2-3,.
TGTGCCAGCAGTGAATCGGAGGCCTACGAGCAGTACTTC,CASSESEAYEQYF,TRBV6-4,.,TRBJ2-7,.
TGTGCCAGCTCAAATAAAGGGTATGGCTACACCTTC,CASSNKGYGYTF,TRBV28,.,TRBJ1-2,.
TGCAGCGCCAGGGTTGCGAACACTGAAGCTTTCTTT,CSARVANTEAFF,TRBV29-1,.,TRBJ1-1,.
TGTGCCACCAGCCTCGACTTAGACAGGGGAGGGAAACTGTTTTTT,CATSLDLDRGGKLFF,TRBV15,TRBD1,TRBJ1-4,.
TGTGCCAGTAGTACCCGGGGTGATGCTGAAGCTTTCTTT,CASSTRGDAEAFF,TRBV19,.,TRBJ1-1,.
TGTGCCAGCACCCCTGGCGGGCGCCGGGGAGAGACCCAGTACTTC,CASTPGGRRGETQYF,TRBV28,.,TRBJ2-5,.
TGTGCCAGCATGGCAGGAGATTCTGGGGCCAACGTCCTGACTTTC,CASMAGDSGANVLTF,TRBV6-1,.,TRBJ2-6,few
TGTGCCAGCAGTTACTCGGGGTGGGAGGAGCTAGAGACCCAGTACTTC,CASSYSGWEELETQYF,TRBV6-5,.,TRBJ2-5,once
TGTGCCAGCAGTGAAGTAAAGGGGGAGACAGATACGCAGTATTTT,CASSEVKGETDTQYF,TRBV6-4,.,TRBJ2-3,many
TGTGCCAGTAGTCTCCCGGGACAAGCTATTCCTAACTATGGCTACACCTTC,CASSLPGQAIPNYGYTF,TRBV19,.,TRBJ1-2,once
TGTGCCAGCAGTTACGGGAACACCGGGGAGCTGTTTTTT,CASSYGNTGELFF,TRBV27,.,TRBJ2-2,.
TGTGCCAGCAGTGGGGAACCGGGCTTCACCTACGAGCAGTACTTC,CASSGEPGFTYEQYF,TRBV2,.,TRBJ2-7,.
TGCGCCAGCAGCTTCTTCGGGACTAGCGGGAGGAGCTCCTACGAGCAGTACTTC,CASSFFGTSGRSSYEQYF,TRBV4-1,TRBD2,TRBJ2-7,.
TGTGCCAGCAGCCGGCGAGGGAACACCGGGGAGCTGTTTTTT,CASSRRGNTGELFF,TRBV11-2,.,TRBJ2-2,once
TGTGCCAGCAGCGGGACTAGCGAAACCTACGAGCAGTACTTC,CASSGTSETYEQYF,TRBV27,TRBD2,TRBJ2-7,.
TGTGCCAGCAGCCAAGTGTCCAGGGGCGAGCAGTACTTC,CASSQVSRGEQYF,TRBV4-2,.,TRBJ2-7,once
TGTGCCAGCAGCTTAGCAGGCGGTTATAGCAATCAGCCCCAGCATTTT,CASSLAGGYSNQPQHF,TRBV7-2,.,TRBJ1-5,many
TGCGCCAGCAGCTTGGGTCAGATGGGGGACGAGCAGTACTTC,CASSLGQMGDEQYF,TRBV5-1,.,TRBJ2-7,.
TGTGCCATCAGGGACCGGGACAGGAGCTCCTACGAGCAGTACTTC,CAIRDRDRSSYEQYF,TRBV10-3,TRBD1,TRBJ2-7,.
TGTGCCAGCAGTGATCGTGGGGTTAGAGATACGCAGTATTTT,CASSDRGVRDTQYF,TRBV2,.,TRBJ2-3,.
TGTGCCAGCAGTTCAAAACCTGGACAGGGTATAGGGCAGTACTTC,CASSSKPGQGIGQYF,TRBV27,TRBD1,TRBJ2-7,few
TGCGCCAGCAGCATCGGACAGTATTCTTCGAATACGCAGTATTTT,CASSIGQYSSNTQYF,TRBV5-1,.,TRBJ2-3,.
TGTGCCAGCAGACCGGGGGGTTTCGAGGGCTACACCTTC,CASRPGGFEGYTF,TRBV28,.,TRBJ1-2,.